Shown below are 9 T cell receptor beta chains from a single sample sequenced in a study of breast tumors, draining lymph nodes, adjacent tissues. TCRdb itself ran the multiplex PCR reads through MiXCR, one entry per CDR3 protein. This table has more than 15,000 distinct CDR3 sequences, around 58% appearing once. Sequences were obtained from tumor-adjacent breast tissue. These receptors all come from a female donor with breast cancer. Some clones in this sample may be carry-over from other donors' samples.

Sample share makes this clonotype medium-sized. The chain employs TRBV20-1 and TRBJ1-5, with D unclear. The V gene's germline CDR1 is DFQATT and CDR2 SNEGSKA (reference sequence). V lost 6 bases and J lost 0, with 9 bases in between. The CDR3 spans 13 residues. CDR3 DNA: TGCAGTGCAAAGTCATATAGCAATCAGCCCCAGCATTTT. Translated, it gives CSAKSYSNQPQHF.

This clonotype was seen many times. This chain connects TRBV6-1 to TRBJ1-1; D perhaps matches TRBD1 (6 bases). From germline, CDR1 is MNHNS and CDR2 SASEGT. The ends were cut back, 4 bases at V and 4 bases at J, with 16 bases in the middle. This CDR3 region has 15 residues. The CDR3 spells CASSVGGVAGTEAFF. The CDR3 DNA follows: TGTGCCAGCAGTGTAGGGGGGGTGGCGGGCACTGAAGCTTTCTTT.

This clonotype has a count of ten or more. The chain employs TRBV14 and TRBJ2-4; D is uncertain. CDR1 SGHDN and CDR2 FVKESK come from the germline V gene. Trimming took off 0 bases at V and 0 bases at J, with 6 bases between the two ends. The CDR3 length is 15 residues. The CDR3 is CASSQDGAAKNIQYF. Written as DNA, the CDR3 is TGTGCCAGCAGCCAAGATGGAGCAGCCAAAAACATTCAGTACTTC.

The V gene is TRBV29-1, the J gene TRBJ2-5; TRBD2 agrees at 8 bases. The J segment lost 3 bases and the V segment lost 6 bases, leaving 3 bases of the junction unmatched. Germline loops: CDR1 SQVTM, CDR2 ANQGSEA. There are 12 residues in the CDR3. CDR3 loop: CSVISGKETQYF. The CDR3 bases are TGCAGCGTGATTAGCGGGAAAGAGACCCAGTACTTC.

This clonotype was counted many times. The V call is TRBV30, the J call TRBJ2-1; maybe TRBD2 (6 bases). The CDR3 spans 14 residues. The germline V and J ends were trimmed by 2 bases and 4 bases, with 12 bases remaining between them. Germline-derived CDR1 and CDR2 are GTSNPN and SVGIG (reference sequence). The chain's CDR3 is CAWSFPGRYNEQFF. DNA for the CDR3: TGTGCCTGGAGTTTTCCGGGGAGGTACAATGAGCAGTTCTTC.

The gene calls are TRBV20-1 and TRBJ2-7; D remains unclear. CDR3 length: 11 amino acids. Germline values: CDR1 DFQATT, CDR2 SNEGSKA (reference sequence). V dropped 3 bases and J dropped 4 bases, with 7 bases sitting between them. CDR3 residues: CSASRVYEQYF. The CDR3 DNA is TGCAGTGCTAGTAGGGTTTACGAGCAGTACTTC.

This clonotype was detected once. V is TRBV25-1 and J is TRBJ1-2, with TRBD1 identical over 10 bases. V was clipped by 2 bases and J by 8 bases; unmatched bases: 8. There are 15 residues in the CDR3. Germline V gene lookup returns CDR1 MGHDK and CDR2 SYGVNS. The CDR3 DNA reads as TGTGCCAGCAGTGAAGGGACAGGGGAACTAGGGGGCTACACCTTC. As protein: CASSEGTGELGGYTF.

In its sample, this clonotype ranks as medium-sized. The rearrangement joins TRBV30 to TRBJ1-6, with D possibly matching TRBD1 (5 bases). Per germline, CDR1 GTSNPN and CDR2 SVGIG (reference sequence). The CDR3 extends over 15 amino acids. The V end lost 0 bases, the J end lost 9 bases, and 15 bases lay between the germline ends. In DNA form, the CDR3 reads TGTGCCTGGAGTGTTCAGACCGGGGCGGCTTCACCCCTCCACTTT. Its translation: CAWSVQTGAASPLHF.

This clonotype was seen once. The chain couples TRBV12-3 or TRBV12-4 to TRBJ2-3; D is possibly TRBD2 (5 bases). The CDR3 length is 12 residues. Trimming took off 5 bases at V and 8 bases at J, with 11 bases between the two ends. The CDR3 reads CASSHGVGTQYF. The CDR3 DNA reads TGTGCCAGCAGTCACGGGGTGGGTACGCAGTATTTT.